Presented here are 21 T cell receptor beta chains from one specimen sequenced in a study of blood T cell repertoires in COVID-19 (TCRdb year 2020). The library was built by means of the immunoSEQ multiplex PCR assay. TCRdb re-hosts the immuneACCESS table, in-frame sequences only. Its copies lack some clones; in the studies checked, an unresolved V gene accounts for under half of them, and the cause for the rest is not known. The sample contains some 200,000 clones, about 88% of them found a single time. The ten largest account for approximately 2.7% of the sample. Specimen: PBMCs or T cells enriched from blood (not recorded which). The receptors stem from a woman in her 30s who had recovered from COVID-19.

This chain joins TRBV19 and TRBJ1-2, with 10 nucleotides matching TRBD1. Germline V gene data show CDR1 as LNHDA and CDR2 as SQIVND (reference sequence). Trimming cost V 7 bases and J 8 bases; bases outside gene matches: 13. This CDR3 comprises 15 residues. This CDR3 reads CASTEGQGQGLGYTF. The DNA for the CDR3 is TGTGCCAGTACCGAGGGACAGGGACAGGGGCTCGGCTACACCTTC.

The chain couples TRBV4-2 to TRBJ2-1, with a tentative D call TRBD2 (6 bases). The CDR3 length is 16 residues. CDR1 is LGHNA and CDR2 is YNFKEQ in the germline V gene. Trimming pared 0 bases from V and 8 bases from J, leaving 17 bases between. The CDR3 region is CASSQDAAGITDEQFF. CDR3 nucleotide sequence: TGTGCCAGCAGCCAAGATGCGGCGGGGATAACGGATGAGCAGTTCTTC.

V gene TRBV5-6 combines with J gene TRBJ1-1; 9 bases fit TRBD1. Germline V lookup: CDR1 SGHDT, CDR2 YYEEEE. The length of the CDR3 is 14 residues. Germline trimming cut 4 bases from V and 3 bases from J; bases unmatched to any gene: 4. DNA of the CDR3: TGTGCCAGCAGCGTAACAGGGGGCTACACTGAAGCTTTCTTT. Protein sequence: CASSVTGGYTEAFF.

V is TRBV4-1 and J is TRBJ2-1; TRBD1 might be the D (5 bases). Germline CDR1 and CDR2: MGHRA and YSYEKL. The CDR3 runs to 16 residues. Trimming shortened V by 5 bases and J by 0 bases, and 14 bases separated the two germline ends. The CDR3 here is CASSRTPGISYNEQFF. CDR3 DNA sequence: TGCGCCAGCAGCAGAACTCCAGGGATCTCCTACAATGAGCAGTTCTTC.

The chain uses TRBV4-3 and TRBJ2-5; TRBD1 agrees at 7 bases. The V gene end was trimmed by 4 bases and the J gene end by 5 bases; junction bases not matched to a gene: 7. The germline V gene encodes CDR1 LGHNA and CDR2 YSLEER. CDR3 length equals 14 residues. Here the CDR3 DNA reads TGCGCCAGCAGCCCTAGGGGGCCGGGGGAGACCCAGTACTTC. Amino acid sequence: CASSPRGPGETQYF.

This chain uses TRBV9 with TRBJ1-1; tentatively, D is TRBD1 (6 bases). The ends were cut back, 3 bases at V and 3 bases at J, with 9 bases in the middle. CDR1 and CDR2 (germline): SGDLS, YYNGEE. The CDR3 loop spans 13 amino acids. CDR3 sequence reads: CASSDRADTEAFF. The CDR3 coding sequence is TGTGCCAGCAGCGACAGGGCGGACACTGAAGCTTTCTTT.

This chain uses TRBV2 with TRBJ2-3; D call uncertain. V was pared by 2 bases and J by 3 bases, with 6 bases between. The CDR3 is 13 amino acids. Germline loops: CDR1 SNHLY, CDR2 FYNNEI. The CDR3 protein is CASSEIGTDTQYF. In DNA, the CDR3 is TGTGCCAGCAGTGAAATCGGGACAGATACGCAGTATTTT. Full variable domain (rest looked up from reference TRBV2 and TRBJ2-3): EPEVTQTPSHQVTQMGQEVILRCVPISNHLYFYWYRQILGQKVEFLVSFYNNEISEKSEIFDDQFSVERPDGSNFTLKIRSTKLEDSAMYFCASSEIGTDTQYFGPGTRLTVL.

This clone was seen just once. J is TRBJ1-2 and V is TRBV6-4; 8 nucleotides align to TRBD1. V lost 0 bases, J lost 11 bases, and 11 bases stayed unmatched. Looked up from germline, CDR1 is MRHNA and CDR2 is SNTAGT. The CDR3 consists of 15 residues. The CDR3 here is CASSDSRTGPIGYTF. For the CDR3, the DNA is TGTGCCAGCAGTGACTCGCGGACAGGGCCAATTGGGTACACCTTC.

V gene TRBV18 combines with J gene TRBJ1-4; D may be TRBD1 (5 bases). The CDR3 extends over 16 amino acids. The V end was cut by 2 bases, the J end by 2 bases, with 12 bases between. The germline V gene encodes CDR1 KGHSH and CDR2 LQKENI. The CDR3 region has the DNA TGTGCCAGCTCACCAATGCAGGGCGATACTAATGAAAAACTGTTTTTT. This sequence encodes CASSPMQGDTNEKLFF.

The CDR3 DNA reads TGTGCCAGCAGGCCAGGGGTCCGGGAGACCCAGTACTTC. Its protein is CASRPGVRETQYF. This chain connects TRBV7-9 to TRBJ2-5, with a weak D call TRBD1 (6 bases). V shed 6 bases and J shed 5 bases, with 13 bases lying between them. The V gene's germline CDR1 is SEHNR and CDR2 FQNEAQ (reference sequence). The CDR3 covers 13 residues.

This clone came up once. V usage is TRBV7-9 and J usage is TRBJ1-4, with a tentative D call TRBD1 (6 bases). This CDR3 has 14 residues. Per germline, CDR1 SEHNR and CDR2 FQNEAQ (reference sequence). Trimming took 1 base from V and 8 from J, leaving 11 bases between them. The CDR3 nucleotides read TGTGCCAGCAGCTTAGGGACAGTAGAGGAAAAACTGTTTTTT. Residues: CASSLGTVEEKLFF.

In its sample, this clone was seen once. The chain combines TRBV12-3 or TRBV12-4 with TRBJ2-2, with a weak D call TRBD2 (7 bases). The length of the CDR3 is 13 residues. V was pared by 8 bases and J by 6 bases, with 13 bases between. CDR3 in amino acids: CASGGAVSGELFF. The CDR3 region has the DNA TGTGCCAGCGGGGGGGCAGTGTCCGGGGAGCTGTTTTTT.

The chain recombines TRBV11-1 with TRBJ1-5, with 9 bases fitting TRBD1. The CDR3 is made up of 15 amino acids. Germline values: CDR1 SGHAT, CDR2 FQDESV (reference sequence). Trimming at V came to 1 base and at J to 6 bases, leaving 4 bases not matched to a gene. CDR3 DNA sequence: TGTGCCAGCAGCTTAGGGACAGGGGATTGTCAGCCCCAGCATTTT. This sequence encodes CASSLGTGDCQPQHF.

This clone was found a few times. The CDR3 loop reads CASSLGSELFF. The DNA for the CDR3 is TGTGCCAGCAGTTTAGGTTCGGAACTGTTTTTT. This chain connects TRBV12-3 or TRBV12-4 to TRBJ1-4; D gene uncertain. This CDR3 region has 11 residues. V was cut by 1 base and J by 12 bases, with 6 bases left in between.

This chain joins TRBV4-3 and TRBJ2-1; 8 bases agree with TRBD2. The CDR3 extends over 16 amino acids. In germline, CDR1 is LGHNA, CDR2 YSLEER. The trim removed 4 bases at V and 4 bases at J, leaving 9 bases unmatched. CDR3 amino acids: CASSPSWRGDYNEQFF. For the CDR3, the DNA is TGCGCCAGCAGCCCTTCCTGGCGGGGGGATTACAATGAGCAGTTCTTC.

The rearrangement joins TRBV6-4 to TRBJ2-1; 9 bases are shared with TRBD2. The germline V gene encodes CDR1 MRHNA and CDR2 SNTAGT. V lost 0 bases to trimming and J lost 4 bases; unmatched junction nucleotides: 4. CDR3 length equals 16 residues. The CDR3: CASSDSMRGGYNEQFF. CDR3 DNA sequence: TGTGCCAGCAGTGACTCGATGCGGGGGGGTTACAATGAGCAGTTCTTC.

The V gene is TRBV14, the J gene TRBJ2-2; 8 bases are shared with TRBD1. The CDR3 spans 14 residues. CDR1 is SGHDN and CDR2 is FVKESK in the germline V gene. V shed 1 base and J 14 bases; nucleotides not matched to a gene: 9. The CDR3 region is CASSQVLGTGVLFF. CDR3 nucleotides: TGTGCCAGCAGCCAAGTACTCGGGACAGGAGTCCTGTTTTTT.

The CDR3 nucleotides read TGTGCCAGCAGCTTAAGCGGAGGCGGACCCTACAATGAGCAGTTCTTC. Its translation: CASSLSGGGPYNEQFF. The chain joins TRBV5-4 to TRBJ2-1, with D tentatively TRBD2 (5 bases). The V end lost 2 bases, the J end lost 2 bases, and 14 bases lay between the germline ends. From germline, CDR1 is SGHNT and CDR2 YYREEE (reference sequence). This CDR3 is 16 amino acids long.

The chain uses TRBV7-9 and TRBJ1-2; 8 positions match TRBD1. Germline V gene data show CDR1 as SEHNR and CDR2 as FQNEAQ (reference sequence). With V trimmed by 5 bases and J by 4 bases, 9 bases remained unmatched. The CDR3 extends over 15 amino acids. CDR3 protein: CASSPGQAILYGYTF. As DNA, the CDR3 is TGTGCCAGCAGCCCGGGACAGGCGATACTCTATGGCTACACCTTC.

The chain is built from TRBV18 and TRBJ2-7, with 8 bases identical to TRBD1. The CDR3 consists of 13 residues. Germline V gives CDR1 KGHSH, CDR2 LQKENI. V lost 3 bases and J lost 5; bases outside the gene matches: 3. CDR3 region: CASSPLDRDEQYF. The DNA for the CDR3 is TGTGCCAGCTCACCCCTGGACAGGGACGAGCAGTACTTC.

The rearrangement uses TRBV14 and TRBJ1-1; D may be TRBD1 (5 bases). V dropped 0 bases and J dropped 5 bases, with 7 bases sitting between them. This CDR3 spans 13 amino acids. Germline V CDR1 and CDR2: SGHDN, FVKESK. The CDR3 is CASSQDPGTEAFF. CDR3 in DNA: TGTGCCAGCAGCCAAGACCCAGGGACTGAAGCTTTCTTT.